The present TCR beta chain was sequenced within a study of PD-1 blockade in mismatch repair-deficient tumors. Across the whole study: Patients had approximately 13 mismatch repair-deficient cancer types, all previously treated and progressing. Study outcomes and limitations: Rapid post-treatment expansion, then contraction, generally preceding radiologic response, marked tumor-resident clones.

The count of this clone is one. Its antigen is still unknown. The TCR-sequenced patients were a few responders to pembrolizumab. The germline V gene has CDR1 SEHNR and CDR2 FQNEAQ (reference sequence). Deletions cut 6 bases from V and 6 bases from J, with 19 bases between. This CDR3 has 15 residues. Profiled with immunoSEQ multiplex PCR; TCRdb holds only in-frame clones, not every one. This sample has about 38,000 clones, with about 76% found just once. This clonotype was obtained from an adult with mismatch repair-deficient cancer. V is TRBV7-9 and J is TRBJ2-3; TRBD1 might be the D (5 bases). Source: peripheral blood, taken 4 weeks after starting pembrolizumab. The CDR3 DNA is TGTGCCAGCAGTCCTATCTTGGGGCAGTCGGATACGCAGTATTTT. Its translation: CASSPILGQSDTQYF.